These 17 T cell receptor beta chains originate from one sample sequenced in a study of T-cell reconstitution after alpha-beta-depleted transplantation in children. The TCRbeta library was prepared with unique molecular identifiers. One entry per CDR3 protein results from TCRdb running MiXCR on the PCR reads. Altogether approximately 210,000 distinct CDR3 sequences are present, about 15% being singletons, with the ten largest covering around two fifths. The sample here was PBMCs, mostly from graft donor cells, taken 360 days after TCRalphabeta/CD19-depleted stem cell transplant. The receptors were sampled from a male patient between 2 and 10 years old who had a stem cell transplant for acute lymphoblastic leukemia, so the T cells may come from the graft donor.

The rearrangement joins TRBV20-1 to TRBJ2-7, with 10 bases that match TRBD2. Looked up from germline, CDR1 is DFQATT and CDR2 is SNEGSKA (reference sequence). The CDR3 contains 19 residues. J lost 2 bases, V lost 6 bases, and 22 bases had no gene match. The CDR3 DNA is TGCAGTGCCAGGGGCCCGGCTAGCGGGGGACAACCTGGTCCCTACGAGCAGTACTTC. Translation: CSARGPASGGQPGPYEQYF.

A note on this clonotype: A read error may account for a junction end that differs from germline. The chain joins TRBV9 to TRBJ2-1, with D perhaps matching TRBD1 (7 bases). Germline loops: CDR1 SGDLS, CDR2 YYNGEE. This CDR3 comprises 16 residues. CDR3 region: CASSVGGGPTYNEQFF. The CDR3 DNA follows: TGTGCCAGCAGTGTAGGAGGGGGCCCGACTTACAATGAGCAGTTCTTC.

CDR3 DNA: TGTGCCAGCAGTGAATCGGGAGGCACAGATACGCAGTATTTT. It is translated as CASSESGGTDTQYF. The rearrangement links TRBV25-1 to TRBJ2-3, with D perhaps matching TRBD2 (6 bases). V was shortened by 1 base and J by 1 base, with 6 bases between the two germline ends. The CDR3 loop spans 14 amino acids. Germline loops: CDR1 MGHDK, CDR2 SYGVNS. The whole variable domain, filled in from reference TRBV25-1 and TRBJ2-3, reads EADIYQTPRYLVIGTGKKITLECSQTMGHDKMYWYQQDPGMELHLIHYSYGVNSTEKGDLSSESTVSRIRTEHFPLTLESARPSHTSQYLCASSESGGTDTQYFGPGTRLTVL.

This clonotype was observed a few times. The chain links TRBV28 to TRBJ2-3, with 14 bases lining up with TRBD2. The CDR3 runs 17 residues. Per the germline V gene, CDR1 is MDHEN and CDR2 is SYDVKM. V shed 5 bases, J shed 4 bases, and the junction held 8 bases outside the gene matches. This chain's CDR3 is CASSPWTSGGLADTQYF. In nucleotides, the CDR3 is TGTGCCAGCAGTCCGTGGACTAGCGGGGGGTTGGCAGATACGCAGTATTTT.

The sample holds a few counts of this clonotype. The chain has TRBV12-3 or TRBV12-4 and TRBJ1-5; D is possibly TRBD1 (5 bases). Trimming removed 7 bases from V and 4 bases from J, with 11 bases in between. This CDR3 has 13 amino acids. CDR3 nucleotide sequence: TGTGCCAGCACCTTACAGGTTAATCAGCCCCAGCATTTT. Translated: CASTLQVNQPQHF.

The J gene is TRBJ2-7, the V gene TRBV28, with D possibly TRBD2 on 7 matching bases. This CDR3 spans 15 amino acids. V dropped 5 bases and J dropped 6 bases, with 20 bases sitting between them. Looked up from germline, CDR1 is MDHEN and CDR2 is SYDVKM. The CDR3 reads CASSQPGTIRGEQYF. In nucleotides, the CDR3 is TGTGCCAGCAGTCAACCCGGGACTATCAGGGGCGAGCAGTACTTC. Based on the CDR3 plus reference TRBV28 and TRBJ2-7, the full variable domain is DVKVTQSSRYLVKRTGEKVFLECVQDMDHENMFWYRQDPGLGLRLIYFSYDVKMKEKGDIPEGYSVSREKKERFSLILESASTNQTSMYLCASSQPGTIRGEQYFGPGTRLTVT.

This rearrangement joins TRBV12-3 or TRBV12-4 to TRBJ2-2; 8 bases agree with TRBD2. CDR3 size: 17 residues. V was clipped by 3 bases and J by 1 base; unmatched bases: 7. The CDR3 DNA is TGTGCCAGCAGTTTGGGCGGGGGGAACTTGAACACCGGGGAGCTGTTTTTT. Its translation: CASSLGGGNLNTGELFF.

V usage is TRBV12-3 or TRBV12-4 and J usage is TRBJ2-3; 10 positions agree with TRBD2. The CDR3 extends over 15 amino acids. V dropped 3 bases and J dropped 7; count of bases not matched to a gene: 7. CDR3 nucleotide sequence: TGTGCCAGCAGTTTCACAGCGGGGGGGCCGAATACGCAGTATTTT. It codes for CASSFTAGGPNTQYF.

The chain couples TRBV13 to TRBJ2-2; D is unclear. CDR1 is PRHDT, CDR2 FYEKMQ, per germline (reference sequence). CDR3 length: 12 residues. The V end lost 4 bases, the J end lost 9 bases, and 9 bases lay between the germline ends. CDR3 nucleotide sequence: TGTGCCAGCAGCTCCTCCCACCGGGAGCTGTTTTTT. It codes for CASSSSHRELFF.

This clonotype appeared many times. This likely comes from a read error, as the CDR3 has no conserved phenylalanine or tryptophan at its end. Because the CDR3's place on the DNA is in doubt, the DNA is left out and the CDR3 is given as listed by TCRdb. This sequence joins TRBV4-3 and TRBJ1-1. The germline V gene encodes CDR1 LGHNA and CDR2 YSLEER. A total of 9 residues make up the CDR3, ends included. The CDR3 is CASSQTTRL.

This chain links TRBV5-1 with TRBJ1-1; D possibly corresponds to TRBD1 (5 bases). This CDR3 spans 16 amino acids. V was clipped by 6 bases and J by 4 bases, with 22 bases between them. Germline V lookup: CDR1 SGHRS, CDR2 YFSETQ. Written as DNA, the CDR3 is TGCGCCAGCACCCCAAAAGGAGGGGTCCGGATCACTGAAGCTTTCTTT. Amino acids: CASTPKGGVRITEAFF.

This clonotype was counted between two and nine times. CDR3 sequence: CASSLEGGDSYTDTQYF. The CDR3 DNA reads as TGTGCCAGCAGCTTAGAGGGGGGGGACAGTTACACAGATACGCAGTATTTT. The chain uses TRBV11-2 and TRBJ2-3; D assignment may be TRBD1 or TRBD2 (7 bases each). Trimming stripped 0 bases from V and 2 bases from J, with 15 bases between. CDR3 length: 17 residues. Germline V gene lookup returns CDR1 SGHAT and CDR2 FQNNGV.

The chain joins TRBV11-2 to TRBJ2-1; D is ambiguous. V shed 1 base and J shed 1 base, with 11 bases lying between them. Germline-derived CDR1 and CDR2 are SGHAT and FQNNGV. The CDR3 loop spans 16 amino acids. CDR3: CASSLARANSYNEQFF. The CDR3 DNA reads TGTGCCAGCAGCTTAGCAAGGGCCAATTCCTACAATGAGCAGTTCTTC.

The V and J genes are TRBV12-3 or TRBV12-4 and TRBJ2-2; 8 bases are shared with TRBD2. The V and J ends lost 6 bases and 3 bases, in that order; junction bases with no gene match: 12. The CDR3 contains 17 residues. CDR3 loop: CASSTNLAGGYTGELFF. The CDR3 region has the DNA TGTGCCAGCAGCACCAACCTAGCGGGCGGGTACACCGGGGAGCTGTTTTTT.

The V gene is TRBV4-2, the J gene TRBJ2-4, with D perhaps matching TRBD2 (5 bases). The V gene lost 0 bases and the J gene lost 7 bases, with 13 bases spanning the gap. The germline V gene has CDR1 LGHNA and CDR2 YNFKEQ. CDR3 length: 15 amino acids. The DNA for the CDR3 is TGTGCCAGCAGCCAAGATTGGCTAGCCGGGAACATTCAGTACTTC. This codes for CASSQDWLAGNIQYF.

This clonotype was seen a handful of times. J is TRBJ1-4 and V is TRBV7-9; 7 nucleotides align to TRBD1. Germline CDR1 is SEHNR and CDR2 is FQNEAQ (reference sequence). CDR3 length equals 16 residues. With 5 bases clipped from V and 6 bases from J, the junction kept 12 bases outside the gene matches. The CDR3 loop is CASSPRKQGRHEKLFF. In DNA form, the CDR3 reads TGTGCCAGCAGCCCTAGAAAACAGGGGAGACATGAAAAACTGTTTTTT.

In DNA, the CDR3 is TGTGCCAGCAGTTTAAATGGGGCGTGGTGGACTAGCGGCAACAATGAGCAGTTCTTC. Its protein product is CASSLNGAWWTSGNNEQFF. The rearrangement links TRBV27 to TRBJ2-1; 10 bases are shared with TRBD2. Germline-derived CDR1 and CDR2 are MNHEY and SMNVEV (reference sequence). This CDR3 region has 19 residues. The junction had 15 bases not matched to a gene; V was cut back by 2 bases and J by 5 bases.